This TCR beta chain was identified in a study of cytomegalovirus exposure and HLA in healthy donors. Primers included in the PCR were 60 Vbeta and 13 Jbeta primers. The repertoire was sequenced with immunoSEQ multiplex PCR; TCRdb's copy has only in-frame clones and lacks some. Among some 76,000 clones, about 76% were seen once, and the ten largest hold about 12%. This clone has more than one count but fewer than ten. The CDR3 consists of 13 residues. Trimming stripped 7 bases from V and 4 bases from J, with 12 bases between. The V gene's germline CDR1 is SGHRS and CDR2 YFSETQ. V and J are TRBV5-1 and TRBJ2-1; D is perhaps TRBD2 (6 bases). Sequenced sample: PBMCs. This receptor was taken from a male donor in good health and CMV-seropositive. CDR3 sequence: CASRDLGYNEQFF. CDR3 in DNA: TGCGCCAGCCGGGACTTGGGATACAATGAGCAGTTCTTC.